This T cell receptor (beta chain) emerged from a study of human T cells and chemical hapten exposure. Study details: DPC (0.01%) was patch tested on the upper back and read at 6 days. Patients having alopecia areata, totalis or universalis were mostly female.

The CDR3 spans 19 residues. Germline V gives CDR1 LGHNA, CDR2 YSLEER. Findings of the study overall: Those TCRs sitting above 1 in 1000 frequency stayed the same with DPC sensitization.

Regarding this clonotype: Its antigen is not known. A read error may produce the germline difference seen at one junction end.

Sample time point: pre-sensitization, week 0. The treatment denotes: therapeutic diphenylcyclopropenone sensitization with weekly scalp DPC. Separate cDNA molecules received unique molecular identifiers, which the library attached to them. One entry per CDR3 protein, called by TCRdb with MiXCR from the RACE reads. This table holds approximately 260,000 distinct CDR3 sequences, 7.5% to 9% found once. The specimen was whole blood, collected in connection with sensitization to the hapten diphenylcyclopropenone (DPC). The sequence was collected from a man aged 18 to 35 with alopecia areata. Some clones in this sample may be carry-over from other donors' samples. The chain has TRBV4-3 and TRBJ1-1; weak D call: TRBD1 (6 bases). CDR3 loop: CASNQDLTVLGTPNTEAFF. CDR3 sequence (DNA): TGCGCCAGCAACCAAGATTTAACCGTATTAGGGACACCGAACACTGAAGCTTTCTTT.